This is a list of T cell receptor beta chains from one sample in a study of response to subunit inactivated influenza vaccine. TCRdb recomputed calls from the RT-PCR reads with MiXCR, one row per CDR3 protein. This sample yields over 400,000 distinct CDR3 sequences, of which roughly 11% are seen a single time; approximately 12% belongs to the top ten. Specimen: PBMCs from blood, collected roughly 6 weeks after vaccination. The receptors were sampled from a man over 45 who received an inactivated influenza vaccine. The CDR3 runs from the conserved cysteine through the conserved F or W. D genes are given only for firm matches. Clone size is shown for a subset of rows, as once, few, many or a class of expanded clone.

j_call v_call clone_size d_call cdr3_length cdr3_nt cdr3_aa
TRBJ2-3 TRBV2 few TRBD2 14 TGTGCCAGCAGTGGGGAGCGGGAGCCAGATACGCAGTATTTT CASSGEREPDTQYF
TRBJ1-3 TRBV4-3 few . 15 TGCGCCAGCAGCCAAGAAGAGGTATCTGGAAACACCATATATTTT CASSQEEVSGNTIYF
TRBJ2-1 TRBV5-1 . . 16 TGCGCCAGCAGCTTGGGTGTTGGGGGCACACACAATGAGCAGTTCTTC CASSLGVGGTHNEQFF
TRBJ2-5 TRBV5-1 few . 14 TGCGCCAGCAGCGTGGGACTTGCGGCAGAGACCCAGTACTTC CASSVGLAAETQYF
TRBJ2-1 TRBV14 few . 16 TGTGCCAGCAGCCAAGTGTGGACAGTATCCTACAATGAGCAGTTCTTC CASSQVWTVSYNEQFF
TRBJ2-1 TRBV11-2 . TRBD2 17 TGTGCCAGCAGTCAACCTAGCGGGAGGGCCATGTGGAATGAGCAGTTCTTC CASSQPSGRAMWNEQFF
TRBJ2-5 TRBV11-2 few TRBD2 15 TGTGCCAGCAGGCCGACTAGCGGGATTGGGGAGACCCAGTACTTC CASRPTSGIGETQYF
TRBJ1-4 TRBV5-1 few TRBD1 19 TGCGCCAGCAGCCCAGAATCCTACAGGGGGCGGGCGACTAATGAAAAACTGTTTTTT CASSPESYRGRATNEKLFF
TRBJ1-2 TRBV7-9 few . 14 TGTGCCAGCAGCGCCGGGGGCGGGAACTATGGCTACACCTTC CASSAGGGNYGYTF
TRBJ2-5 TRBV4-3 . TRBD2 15 TGCGCCAGCAGCCAACAACTAGCGGTCCAAGAGACCCAGTACTTC CASSQQLAVQETQYF
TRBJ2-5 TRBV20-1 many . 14 TGCAGTGCTAGATTGGGTTCGGGGGAAGAGACCCAGTACTTC CSARLGSGEETQYF
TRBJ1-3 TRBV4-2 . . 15 TGTGCCAGCAGCCAAGTGGAGGCCTCTGGAAACACCATATATTTT CASSQVEASGNTIYF
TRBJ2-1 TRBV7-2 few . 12 TGTGCCAGCAGCTTAGAGGAGGGGGGGTTCTTCTTC CASSLEEGGFFF
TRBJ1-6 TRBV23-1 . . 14 TGCGCCAGCAGTCAATGGGTGTTGAATTCACCCCTCCACTTT CASSQWVLNSPLHF
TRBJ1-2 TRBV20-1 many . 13 TGCAGTGCCCTACCGGAAATTAACTATGGCTACACCTTC CSALPEINYGYTF
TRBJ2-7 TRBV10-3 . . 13 TGTGCCATCTGGAGTCCCGGACAGCACGAGCAGTACTTC CAIWSPGQHEQYF
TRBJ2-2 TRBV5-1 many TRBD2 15 TGCGCCAGCAGCTTGGAGCGGGGGAACACCGGGGAGCTGTTTTTT CASSLERGNTGELFF
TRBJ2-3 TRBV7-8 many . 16 TGTGCCAGCAGCTTAAAGGACCGACTACCCACAGATACGCAGTATTTT CASSLKDRLPTDTQYF
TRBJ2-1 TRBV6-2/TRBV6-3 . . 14 TGTGCCAGCCTGGACGGGGTCCAATACAATGAGCAGTTCTTC CASLDGVQYNEQFF
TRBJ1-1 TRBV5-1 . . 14 TGCGCCAGCAGCTTGGAGGTCCAAGGGACTGAAGCTTTCTTT CASSLEVQGTEAFF
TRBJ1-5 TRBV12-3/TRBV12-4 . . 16 TGTGCCAGCAGTTTTAGTTGGGATCCTAGCAATCAGCCCCAGCATTTT CASSFSWDPSNQPQHF
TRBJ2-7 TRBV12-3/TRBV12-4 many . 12 TGTGCCAGCAGCCAAACGCCCTACGAGCAGTACTTC CASSQTPYEQYF
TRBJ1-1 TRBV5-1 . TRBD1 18 TGCGCCAGCAGCTTGGCCGGACAGGGGGTGATCATTGGGACTGAAGCTTTCTTT CASSLAGQGVIIGTEAFF
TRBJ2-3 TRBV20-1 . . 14 TGCAGTGCTAGAGATGCGACAGAAGCGGATACGCAGTATTTT CSARDATEADTQYF
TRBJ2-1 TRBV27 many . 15 TGTGCCAGCAGTTTCTACTCCAGCTCCTACAATGAGCAGTTCTTC CASSFYSSSYNEQFF
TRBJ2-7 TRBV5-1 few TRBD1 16 TGCGCCAGCAGCCTCTCGGGACAGGGGGCAGGCTACGAGCAGTACTTC CASSLSGQGAGYEQYF
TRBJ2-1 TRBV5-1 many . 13 TGCGCCAGCAGCTTGTGGTCTGGGGATGAGCAGTTCTTC CASSLWSGDEQFF
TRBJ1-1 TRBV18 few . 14 TGTGCCAGCTCGCCGGGGCAGTTAACGGCTGAAGCTTTCTTT CASSPGQLTAEAFF
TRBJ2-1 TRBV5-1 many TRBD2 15 TGCGCCAGCAGCGGGGGACTAGCGGGAGTAGATGAGCAGTTCTTC CASSGGLAGVDEQFF
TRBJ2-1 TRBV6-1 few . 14 TGTGCCAGCAATGCCGGGACAACTTACAATGAGCAGTTCTTC CASNAGTTYNEQFF
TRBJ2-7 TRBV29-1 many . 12 TGCAGCGTTTCCAGCGGTTCCTACGAGCAGTACTTC CSVSSGSYEQYF
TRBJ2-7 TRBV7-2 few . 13 TGTGCCAGCAGCTTATGGATCTACTACGAGCAGTACTTC CASSLWIYYEQYF
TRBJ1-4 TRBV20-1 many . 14 TGCAGTGCCGGATCCACCCCAACTAATGAAAAACTGTTTTTT CSAGSTPTNEKLFF
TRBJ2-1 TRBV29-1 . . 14 TGCAGCGTTCCCCTTACCAGTTACATCGTTGGGCAGTTCTTC CSVPLTSYIVGQFF
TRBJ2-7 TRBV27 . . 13 TGTGCCAGCAGTAGCACGCCAGCCTACGAGCAGTACTTC CASSSTPAYEQYF
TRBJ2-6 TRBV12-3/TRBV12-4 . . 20 TGTGCCAGCAGTTTAGCGTGGGGACACTCCACCAGCTCTGGGGCCAACGTCCTGACTTTC CASSLAWGHSTSSGANVLTF
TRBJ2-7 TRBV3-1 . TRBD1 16 TGTGCCAGCAGCCAAGATATGCGACAGGGGGCACGCGAGCAGTACTTC CASSQDMRQGAREQYF
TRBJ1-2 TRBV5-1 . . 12 TGCGCCAGCAGCTTGGGGGCCGGTGGCTACACCTTC CASSLGAGGYTF
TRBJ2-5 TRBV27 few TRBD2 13 TGTGCCAGCTCGCGGGAGGGCCTCGAGACCCAGTACTTC CASSREGLETQYF
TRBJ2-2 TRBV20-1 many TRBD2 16 TGCAGTGCTAGACCAGGGACTAGCGGAAACACCGGGGAGCTGTTTTTT CSARPGTSGNTGELFF
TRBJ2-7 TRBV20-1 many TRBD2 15 TGCAGTGCCGGGACTAGCGGGGGATTCTCCTACGAGCAGTACTTC CSAGTSGGFSYEQYF
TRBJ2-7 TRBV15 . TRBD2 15 TGTGCCACCAGCAGAGGGGGGGGAATAGCCCACGAGCAGTACTTC CATSRGGGIAHEQYF
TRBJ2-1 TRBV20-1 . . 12 TGCAGTGCTGGTATCGGACACAATGAGCAGTTCTTC CSAGIGHNEQFF
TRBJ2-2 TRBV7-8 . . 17 TGTGCCAGCAGCTTAGCGCCCGAGCTCTGGAACACCGGGGAGCTGTTTTTT CASSLAPELWNTGELFF
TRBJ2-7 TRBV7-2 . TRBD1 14 TGTGCCAGCAGCCATGGGACAGGCCACTACGAGCAGTACTTC CASSHGTGHYEQYF
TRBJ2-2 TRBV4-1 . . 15 TGCGCCAGCAGCCAAGGAGGGGGGGGAATCGGGGAGCTGTTTTTT CASSQGGGGIGELFF
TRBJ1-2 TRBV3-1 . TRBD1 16 TGTGCCAGCAGCCAAACGACAGGGGCTGGGCTTGGTGGCTACACCTTC CASSQTTGAGLGGYTF
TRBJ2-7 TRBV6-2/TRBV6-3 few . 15 TGTGCCAGCAGTTACTGGGATCAAGCCGGCTACGAGCAGTACTTC CASSYWDQAGYEQYF
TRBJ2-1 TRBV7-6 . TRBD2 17 TGTGCCAGCAGCTTGCTAGCGGGAGGGCCCGTGGGCAATGAGCAGTTCTTC CASSLLAGGPVGNEQFF
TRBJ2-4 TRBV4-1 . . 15 TGCGCCAGCAGCCAAATCGGGTTAGCCAAAAACATTCAGTACTTC CASSQIGLAKNIQYF
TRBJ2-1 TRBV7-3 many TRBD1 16 TGTGCCAGCAGCTTGGGACAGCCCTACCTAGACAATGAGCAGTTCTTC CASSLGQPYLDNEQFF